The T cell receptor (beta chain) under discussion was sequenced for a study of control samples from healthy donors and cancer patients. The method was immunoSEQ multiplex PCR; TCRdb's version includes in-frame clones alone and lacks a portion of them. The sample holds fewer than 130,000 clones, 85% to 90% seen once. Losses at the gene ends were 11 bases for V and 0 bases for J; bases not matched to a gene: 7. From germline, CDR1 is SNHLY and CDR2 FYNNEI. The CDR3 loop spans 14 amino acids. The origin of this receptor is a woman aged 55-69 years with lung cancer. The chain has TRBV2 and TRBJ2-3; 8 bases match TRBD2. Material: PBMCs. CDR3 in amino acids: CAARAGVSTDTQYF. In DNA form, the CDR3 reads TGTGCCGCCAGAGCGGGAGTAAGCACAGATACGCAGTATTTT.